These T cell receptor beta chains were read from a single sample in a study of long-term antiretroviral therapy in people with HIV. Data came from immunoSEQ multiplex PCR; TCRdb stores just in-frame clones and leaves some out. This table holds about 20,000 clones, roughly 86% found once. The sample consisted of unsorted PBMCs, taken 0.5 years after starting antiretroviral therapy. The source of these receptors is a middle-aged man with HIV. The CDR3 runs from the conserved cysteine through the conserved F or W. D genes are given only for firm matches. A clone size is listed for some rows: how often the clone was seen (once, few, many), or a class if it is expanded.

j_call: TRBJ2-5
clone_size: -
d_call: -
v_call: TRBV25-1
cdr3_aa: CASSQSGLGEETQYF
cdr3_nt: TGTGCCAGCAGTCAGAGCGGGTTGGGGGAGGAGACCCAGTACTTC

j_call: TRBJ2-1
clone_size: few
d_call: -
v_call: TRBV6-5
cdr3_aa: CASRSEGNAYNEQFF
cdr3_nt: TGTGCCAGCAGATCCGAGGGGAATGCCTACAATGAGCAGTTCTTC

j_call: TRBJ1-1
clone_size: -
d_call: -
v_call: TRBV28
cdr3_aa: CASLLGRAQYTEAFF
cdr3_nt: TGTGCCAGCCTTCTGGGAAGGGCCCAATACACTGAAGCTTTCTTT

j_call: TRBJ2-7
clone_size: -
d_call: TRBD2
v_call: TRBV6-1
cdr3_aa: CASSGSGGPYEQYF
cdr3_nt: TGTGCCAGCAGTGGCAGCGGGGGCCCCTACGAGCAGTACTTC

j_call: TRBJ2-3
clone_size: -
d_call: TRBD1
v_call: TRBV11-3
cdr3_aa: CASSLELWTGVQDTQYF
cdr3_nt: TGTGCCAGCAGCTTAGAGTTATGGACAGGGGTTCAAGATACGCAGTATTTT

j_call: TRBJ2-7
clone_size: -
d_call: -
v_call: TRBV5-1
cdr3_aa: CASSLWGVQDEQYF
cdr3_nt: TGCGCCAGCAGCTTGTGGGGGGTGCAGGACGAGCAGTACTTC

j_call: TRBJ1-6
clone_size: -
d_call: TRBD1
v_call: TRBV11-2
cdr3_aa: CASSSQTTGTSPLHF
cdr3_nt: TGTGCCAGCAGCTCCCAAACGACAGGGACCTCACCCCTCCACTTT

j_call: TRBJ1-4
clone_size: -
d_call: -
v_call: TRBV6-1
cdr3_aa: CASSVDKSREEKLFF
cdr3_nt: TGTGCCAGCAGTGTAGACAAATCCCGCGAGGAAAAACTGTTTTTT

j_call: TRBJ1-2
clone_size: -
d_call: -
v_call: TRBV6-6
cdr3_aa: CASSYPVQFYGYTF
cdr3_nt: TGTGCCAGCAGTTACCCGGTTCAGTTCTATGGCTACACCTTC

j_call: TRBJ2-3
clone_size: once
d_call: -
v_call: TRBV30
cdr3_aa: CAWSVSSPYGTQYF
cdr3_nt: TGTGCCTGGAGTGTAAGCAGCCCCTATGGTACGCAGTATTTT

j_call: TRBJ1-5
clone_size: once
d_call: TRBD1
v_call: TRBV5-1
cdr3_aa: CASSARDREGGNQPQHF
cdr3_nt: TGCGCCAGCAGCGCCCGGGACAGGGAAGGGGGCAATCAGCCCCAGCATTTT

j_call: TRBJ2-5
clone_size: -
d_call: -
v_call: TRBV7-6
cdr3_aa: CASSPYGKETQYF
cdr3_nt: TGTGCCAGCAGCCCGTATGGAAAAGAGACCCAGTACTTC

j_call: TRBJ2-3
clone_size: -
d_call: TRBD2
v_call: TRBV4-2
cdr3_aa: CASSQERGGPDTQYF
cdr3_nt: TGTGCCAGCAGCCAAGAGCGGGGGGGCCCAGATACGCAGTATTTT

j_call: TRBJ2-5
clone_size: -
d_call: -
v_call: TRBV7-9
cdr3_aa: CASSPGRETQYF
cdr3_nt: TGTGCCAGCTCACCGGGCCGGGAGACCCAGTACTTC

j_call: TRBJ1-5
clone_size: -
d_call: TRBD1
v_call: TRBV19
cdr3_aa: CASSTNRDRNQPQHF
cdr3_nt: TGTGCCAGTAGTACGAACCGGGACAGAAATCAGCCCCAGCATTTT

j_call: TRBJ2-2
clone_size: -
d_call: TRBD1
v_call: TRBV28
cdr3_aa: CATRTGGLNTGELFF
cdr3_nt: TGTGCCACGCGGACAGGGGGCTTGAACACCGGGGAGCTGTTTTTT

j_call: TRBJ1-5
clone_size: -
d_call: -
v_call: TRBV7-9
cdr3_aa: CASSFRGSNQPQHF
cdr3_nt: TGTGCCAGCAGCTTCCGGGGTTCCAATCAGCCCCAGCATTTT

j_call: TRBJ1-1
clone_size: -
d_call: TRBD1
v_call: TRBV18
cdr3_aa: CASSPTGSTEAFF
cdr3_nt: TGTGCCAGCTCACCGACAGGGTCCACTGAAGCTTTCTTT

j_call: TRBJ2-3
clone_size: -
d_call: TRBD2
v_call: TRBV5-1
cdr3_aa: CASSPRTSGRAADTDTQYF
cdr3_nt: TGCGCCAGCAGCCCGAGGACTAGCGGGAGGGCGGCTGACACAGATACGCAGTATTTT

j_call: TRBJ2-2
clone_size: -
d_call: -
v_call: TRBV7-8
cdr3_aa: CASNPAGGAATGELFF
cdr3_nt: TGTGCCAGCAACCCCGCGGGTGGGGCCGCCACCGGGGAGCTGTTTTTT

j_call: TRBJ2-3
clone_size: -
d_call: TRBD2
v_call: TRBV7-2
cdr3_aa: CASSLAPKLRTSGGSDTQYF
cdr3_nt: TGTGCCAGCAGCTTAGCGCCAAAGCTGCGGACTAGCGGGGGATCAGATACGCAGTATTTT

j_call: TRBJ1-1
clone_size: few
d_call: -
v_call: TRBV13
cdr3_aa: CASSPRGGEGAFF
cdr3_nt: TGTGCCAGCAGCCCACGAGGAGGGGAAGGAGCTTTCTTT